The clone carrying this T cell receptor (beta chain) has more than one count but fewer than ten. As yet, its antigen is unknown. TCRdb used MiXCR to reprocess the 5' RACE reads, holding one entry per CDR3 protein. Of 450,000 to 550,000 distinct CDR3 sequences in the sample, just over 20% were seen once. This specimen belongs to a study of T cells after yellow fever vaccination. Study in general: The SMART-Seq v4 Ultra Low Input method served to prepare the low-cell-number fractions.

CDR1 is SGHTA, CDR2 FQGTGA, per germline. Trimming cost V 2 bases and J 4 bases, with 20 bases left between them. The CDR3 extends over 17 amino acids. Study-wide results and caveats: A large majority of primary-vaccination clones showed up again after the booster (96% CD4, roughly 88% CD8).

The receptor's source is a man aged 18 to 30 who received the YFV17D yellow fever vaccine. The chain combines TRBV7-3 with TRBJ1-1; no reliable D call. Sequences were derived from PBMCs, sampled 21 days after the first yellow fever vaccination. CDR3 protein: CASSLEGNYHRTTEAFF. The CDR3 nucleotides are TGTGCCAGCAGCTTAGAAGGGAACTATCACCGAACCACTGAAGCTTTCTTT.